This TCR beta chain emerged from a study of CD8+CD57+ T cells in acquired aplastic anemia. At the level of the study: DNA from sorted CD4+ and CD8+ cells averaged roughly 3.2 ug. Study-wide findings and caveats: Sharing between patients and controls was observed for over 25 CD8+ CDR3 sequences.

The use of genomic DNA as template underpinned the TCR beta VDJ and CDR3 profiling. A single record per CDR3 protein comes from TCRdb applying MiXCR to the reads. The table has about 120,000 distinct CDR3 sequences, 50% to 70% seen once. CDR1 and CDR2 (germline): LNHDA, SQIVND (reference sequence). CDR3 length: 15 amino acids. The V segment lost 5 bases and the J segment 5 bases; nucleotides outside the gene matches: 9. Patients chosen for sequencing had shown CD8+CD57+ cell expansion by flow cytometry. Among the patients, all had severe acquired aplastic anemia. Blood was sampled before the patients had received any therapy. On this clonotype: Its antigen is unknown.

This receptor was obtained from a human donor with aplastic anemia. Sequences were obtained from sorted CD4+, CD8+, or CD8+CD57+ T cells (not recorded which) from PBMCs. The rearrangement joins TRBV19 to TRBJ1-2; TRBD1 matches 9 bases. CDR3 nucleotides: TGTGCCAGTAGTGTCCGGGACAGGGCACCGTATGGCTACACCTTC. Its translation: CASSVRDRAPYGYTF.